This T cell receptor (beta chain) was found in a study of CD8 T cells in ankylosing spondylitis. TCRdb itself ran the 5' RACE reads through MiXCR, one entry per CDR3 protein. Here the sample spans about 130,000 distinct CDR3 sequences, roughly 13% being singletons. Study-level findings and limits: Within peripheral blood, clones linked to disease were CD8+ and relatively rare. A TCR beta motif made of fewer than ten highly homologous variants seemed typical of ankylosing spondylitis blood. Matched ankylosing spondylitis synovial fluid reportedly showed significant enrichment of disease-linked clones. In the blood and synovial fluid of reactive arthritis, some motif variants had been previously reported.

This clonotype came up many times. The target antigen is unknown. Trimming removed 0 bases from V and 7 bases from J; junction bases left unmatched: 4. The CDR3 spans 14 residues. Germline V lookup: CDR1 SGHRS, CDR2 YFSETQ. This clonotype was sampled from a female donor with ankylosing spondylitis or in good health (not recorded which). Sequencing was done on a sample of blood, either unsorted or a sorted T cell fraction (not recorded which). V usage is TRBV5-1 and J usage is TRBJ2-1, with 7 bases fitting TRBD1. This CDR3 reads CASSLEGGWNEQFF. DNA for the CDR3: TGCGCCAGCAGCTTGGAAGGGGGCTGGAATGAGCAGTTCTTC.